Included here is one T cell receptor (beta chain) sequence, with context. Its target is not known. The sample comes from a study of yellow fever vaccine responses in identical twins. Study results and limitations: Twins' vaccine T cell responses were reported to seem partly convergent and partly personalized.

TCRdb used MiXCR to reprocess the RT-PCR reads, holding one entry per CDR3 protein. Among about 2,200 distinct CDR3 sequences listed, approximately 87% were seen once. Germline V gene lookup returns CDR1 KGHSH and CDR2 LQKENI. Trimming cost V 6 bases and J 0 bases, with 4 bases left between them. The CDR3 length is 12 residues. The sequencing used T cells from blood (PBMCs), unsorted or a sorted subset (not recorded which), collected before or after yellow fever vaccination (not recorded which). The sequence derives from a woman aged 18-29 years who received the yellow fever vaccine. This chain joins TRBV18 and TRBJ2-3; no definite D call. DNA of the CDR3: TGTGCCAGCTCGTGGAGCACAGATACGCAGTATTTT. It is translated as CASSWSTDTQYF.